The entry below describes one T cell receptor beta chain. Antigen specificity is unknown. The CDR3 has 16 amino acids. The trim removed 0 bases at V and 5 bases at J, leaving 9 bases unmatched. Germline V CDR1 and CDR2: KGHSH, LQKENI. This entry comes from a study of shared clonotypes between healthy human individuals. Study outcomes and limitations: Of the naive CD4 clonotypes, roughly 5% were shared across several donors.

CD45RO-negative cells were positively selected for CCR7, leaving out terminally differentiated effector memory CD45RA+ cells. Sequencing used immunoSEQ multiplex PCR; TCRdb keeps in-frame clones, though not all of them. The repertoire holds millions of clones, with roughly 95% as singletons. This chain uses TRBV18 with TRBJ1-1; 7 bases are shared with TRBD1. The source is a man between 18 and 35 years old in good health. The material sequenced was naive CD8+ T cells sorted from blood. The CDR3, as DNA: TGTGCCAGCTCACCACCGGCAGGGGGGGACGGGACTGAAGCTTTCTTT. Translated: CASSPPAGGDGTEAFF.